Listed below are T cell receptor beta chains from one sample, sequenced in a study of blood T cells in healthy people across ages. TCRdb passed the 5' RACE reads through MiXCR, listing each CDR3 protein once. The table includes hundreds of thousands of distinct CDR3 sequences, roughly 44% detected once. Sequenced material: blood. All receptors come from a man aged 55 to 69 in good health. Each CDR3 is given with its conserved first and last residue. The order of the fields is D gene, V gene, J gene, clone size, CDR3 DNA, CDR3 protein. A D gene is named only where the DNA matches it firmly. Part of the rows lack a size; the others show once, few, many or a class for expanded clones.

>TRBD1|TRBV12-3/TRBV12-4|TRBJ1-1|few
TGTGCCAGCAGTTTTGTTCGGAGACAGGGAACCCCTGAAGCTTTCTTT
CASSFVRRQGTPEAFF
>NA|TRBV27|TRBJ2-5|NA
TGTGCCAGCAGTCGGGGACGGTTTGAGACCCAGTACTTC
CASSRGRFETQYF
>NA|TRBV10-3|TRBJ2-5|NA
TGTGCCATGGGTTTTGGAGAGACCCAGTACTTC
CAMGFGETQYF
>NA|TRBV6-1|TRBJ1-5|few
TGTGCCACATCACCGGGACAAACACATCAGCCCCAGCATTTT
CATSPGQTHQPQHF
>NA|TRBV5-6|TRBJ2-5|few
TGTGCCAGCAGCTTGGACAGGGTATCTGAGACCCAGTACTTC
CASSLDRVSETQYF
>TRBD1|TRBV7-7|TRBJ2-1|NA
TGTGCTAGCAGCCCGACCACAGGGGGAGAGCAGTTCTTC
CASSPTTGGEQFF
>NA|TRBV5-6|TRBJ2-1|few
TGTGCCAGCAGCTTTACGAATTACAATGAGCAGTTCTTC
CASSFTNYNEQFF
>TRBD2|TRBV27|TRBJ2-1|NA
TGTGCCAGCATCAAATTCGGGACTAGCGGGCGCAATGAGCAGTTCTTC
CASIKFGTSGRNEQFF
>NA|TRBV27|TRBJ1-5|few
TGTGCCAGCAGGACACAGGATCAGCCCCAGCATTTT
CASRTQDQPQHF
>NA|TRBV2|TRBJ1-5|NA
TGTGCCAGCAAGATCCAGGGAACTCACAATCAGCCCCAGCATTTT
CASKIQGTHNQPQHF
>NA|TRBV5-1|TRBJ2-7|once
TGCGCCAGCAGCCCGGTCGACAGGAGCTCCTACGAGCAGTACTTC
CASSPVDRSSYEQYF
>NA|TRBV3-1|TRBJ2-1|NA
TGTGCCAGCAGCCAAGAACTCAGAAACAATGAGCAGTTCTTC
CASSQELRNNEQFF
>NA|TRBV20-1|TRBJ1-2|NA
TGCAGTGCTAGTCTGGGTGGCCAGAGGGCCCTCTATGGCTACACCTTC
CSASLGGQRALYGYTF
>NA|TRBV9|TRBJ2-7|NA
TGTGCCAGCAGCGTAGGTGGGGAGGACGAGCAGTACTTC
CASSVGGEDEQYF
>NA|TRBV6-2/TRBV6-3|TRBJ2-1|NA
TGTGCCAGCAGTTATTCAGGGCGGGAGCAGTTCTTC
CASSYSGREQFF
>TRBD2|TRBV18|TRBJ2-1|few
TGTGCCAGCTCACCTGGCTGGGGAGGGAACAATGAGCAGTTCTTC
CASSPGWGGNNEQFF
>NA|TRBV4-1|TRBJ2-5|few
TGCGCCAGCAGCCCTCACAGGGAAGAGACCCAGTACTTC
CASSPHREETQYF
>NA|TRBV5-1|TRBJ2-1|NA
TGCGCCAGCAGCTTGGGATCCGACAGGCGGTCCTACAATGAGCAGTTCTTC
CASSLGSDRRSYNEQFF